These 30 T cell receptor beta chains share one sample of origin, sequenced in a study of blood T cell repertoires in COVID-19. Method: immunoSEQ multiplex PCR; TCRdb's copy keeps in-frame clones and lacks some. Among about 150,000 clones listed, around three quarters were seen once. Input material: peripheral blood. The receptors were sampled from a man aged 80 or over with acute or convalescent COVID-19.

The rearrangement uses TRBV21-1 and TRBJ1-1; no DNA check was done on the table's D call, TRBD1. TRBV21-1 is labeled a pseudogene. This CDR3 is built from 11 residues. The CDR3 DNA reads TGTGCCATTCTAGTAGGGGGCGAAGCTTTCTTT. This translates into CAILVGGEAFF.

In this sample, this clone turned up many times. The chain is built from TRBV4-1 and TRBJ2-1, with 9 bases matching TRBD1. Germline V gene lookup returns CDR1 MGHRA and CDR2 YSYEKL. The J segment lost 5 bases and the V segment lost 1 base, leaving 6 bases of the junction unmatched. This CDR3 region has 16 residues. The CDR3 sequence: CASSQVIGTGNNEQFF. DNA of the CDR3: TGCGCCAGCAGCCAAGTAATCGGGACAGGGAACAATGAGCAGTTCTTC.

This clone occurred a few times. V is TRBV7-9 and J is TRBJ2-1, with 8 bases matching TRBD1. With V trimmed by 8 bases and J by 2 bases, 5 bases remained unmatched. This CDR3 comprises 14 residues. The germline V gene encodes CDR1 SEHNR and CDR2 FQNEAQ (reference sequence). The CDR3 protein is CASAARGPYNEQFF. Here the CDR3 DNA reads TGTGCCAGCGCCGCCAGGGGGCCCTACAATGAGCAGTTCTTC.

This clone was detected a few times. The V gene is TRBV3-1 (or the pseudogene TRBV3-2), the J gene TRBJ1-2; tentatively, D is TRBD1 (5 bases). Germline CDR1 reads LGHDT; CDR2 reads YNNKEL (reference sequence). The CDR3 totals 14 residues. V dropped 0 bases and J dropped 4 bases, with 9 bases sitting between them. The CDR3 nucleotides are TGTGCCAGCAGCCAAGACGACAGTTTCTATGGCTACACCTTC. Translated: CASSQDDSFYGYTF.

The rearrangement links TRBV29-1 to TRBJ2-1; 8 bases line up with TRBD1. The CDR3 runs to 11 residues. With 7 bases clipped from V and 7 bases from J, the junction kept 3 bases outside the gene matches. CDR1 SQVTM and CDR2 ANQGSEA come from the germline V gene. CDR3 in DNA: TGCAGCGCCCGACAGGGGAATGAGCAGTTCTTC. Translating gives CSARQGNEQFF.

Concerning this clone: Other DNA sequences in this sample translate to the same CDR3. The chain is built from TRBV27 and TRBJ2-7, with D maybe TRBD2 (5 bases). This CDR3 is built from 14 residues. Germline V CDR1 and CDR2: MNHEY, SMNVEV (reference sequence). Trimming shortened V by 2 bases and J by 4 bases, and 12 bases separated the two germline ends. CDR3 nucleotide sequence: TGTGCCAGCAGTTTAGGTCTAGCTGGATACGAGCAGTACTTC. Its translation is CASSLGLAGYEQYF.

CDR3 nucleotide sequence: TGCGCCAGCAGCTTGGGGCAGGGGGCAGGCTACGAGCAGTACTTC. It codes for CASSLGQGAGYEQYF. The V call is TRBV5-1, the J call TRBJ2-7; 8 positions match TRBD1. Germline CDR1 SGHRS, CDR2 YFSETQ. J lost 3 bases, V lost 0 bases, and 5 bases had no gene match. The CDR3 consists of 15 residues.

The chain employs TRBV14 and TRBJ1-6; D may be TRBD1 (6 bases). This CDR3 has 13 residues. The V end was cut by 4 bases, the J end by 8 bases, with 9 bases between. Germline V gene lookup returns CDR1 SGHDN and CDR2 FVKESK. Here the CDR3 reads CASSPRTDSPLHF. In DNA form, the CDR3 reads TGTGCCAGCAGCCCAAGGACAGATTCACCCCTCCACTTT. Complete variable domain (other parts from reference TRBV14 and TRBJ1-6): EAGVTQFPSHSVIEKGQTVTLRCDPISGHDNLYWYRRVMGKEIKFLLHFVKESKQDESGMPNNRFLAERTGGTYSTLKVQPAELEDSGVYFCASSPRTDSPLHFGNGTRLTVT.

The chain uses TRBV9 and TRBJ1-2; tentatively, D is TRBD1 (5 bases). The germline V gene encodes CDR1 SGDLS and CDR2 YYNGEE. The CDR3 has 15 amino acids. V lost 4 bases, J lost 1 base, and 14 bases lay in between. Here the CDR3 reads CASSPQDTLNYGYTF. CDR3 DNA sequence: TGTGCCAGCAGCCCCCAGGACACTCTTAACTATGGCTACACCTTC. Full variable domain (missing parts from reference TRBV9 and TRBJ1-2): DSGVTQTPKHLITATGQRVTLRCSPRSGDLSVYWYQQSLDQGLQFLIQYYNGEERAKGNILERFSAQQFPDLHSELNLSSLELGDSALYFCASSPQDTLNYGYTFGSGTRLTVV.

Notes on this clone: Other DNA sequences of this sample code for an identical CDR3. The chain joins TRBV18 to TRBJ2-5; D call uncertain. The CDR3 has 12 amino acids. CDR1 is KGHSH, CDR2 LQKENI, per germline. V lost 1 base to trimming and J lost 5 bases, with 5 bases between them. CDR3 DNA sequence: TGTGCCAGCTCACCACTCCCGGAGACCCAGTACTTC. Protein product: CASSPLPETQYF.

This clone was counted between two and nine times. The V gene is TRBV12-3 or TRBV12-4, the J gene TRBJ2-7; 7 nucleotides match TRBD1. CDR3 length equals 13 residues. Unmatched junction bases numbered 5, after V lost 7 bases and J lost 2 bases. The chain's CDR3 is CASTLGQAYEQYF. For the CDR3, the DNA is TGTGCCAGCACCCTCGGACAGGCCTACGAGCAGTACTTC.

This chain links TRBV6-5 with TRBJ2-5; 8 bases are shared with TRBD1. The CDR3 runs to 14 residues. V was clipped by 6 bases and J by 4 bases; unmatched bases: 7. Germline loops: CDR1 MNHEY, CDR2 SVGAGI. The CDR3 loop reads CASSLRGLVETQYF. Here the CDR3 DNA reads TGTGCCAGCAGCCTCAGGGGGCTAGTAGAGACCCAGTACTTC.

The chain employs TRBV6-1 and TRBJ1-4, with 12 bases that match TRBD1. V dropped 4 bases and J dropped 7; count of bases not matched to a gene: 7. CDR1 is MNHNS and CDR2 is SASEGT in the germline V gene. The CDR3 length is 16 residues. As DNA, the CDR3 is TGTGCCAGCAGTGGACCGGGACAGGGGGCGGGTGAAAAACTGTTTTTT. Translating it yields CASSGPGQGAGEKLFF.

The rearrangement joins TRBV25-1 to TRBJ2-1; 9 bases match TRBD2. The CDR3 consists of 17 residues. Germline V gene data show CDR1 as MGHDK and CDR2 as SYGVNS. After removal of 2 bases from V and 4 bases from J, the junction contained 9 bases not matched to a gene. The CDR3: CASSEDIAGGDYNEQFF. The CDR3 nucleotides are TGTGCCAGCAGTGAAGATATTGCGGGGGGGGATTACAATGAGCAGTTCTTC.

The V call is TRBV7-2, the J call TRBJ2-3; 9 bases match TRBD2. The CDR3 is 17 amino acids. The J segment lost 6 bases and the V segment lost 1 base, leaving 11 bases of the junction unmatched. Germline V gives CDR1 SGHTA, CDR2 FQGNSA. The CDR3 bases are TGTGCCAGCAGCTTAGAACCGCTAGCGGGGCGGATCGATACGCAGTATTTT. Translation gives CASSLEPLAGRIDTQYF.

The chain recombines TRBV7-2 with TRBJ2-1; 16 nucleotides match TRBD2. V dropped 5 bases and J dropped 16; count of bases not matched to a gene: 11. CDR3 size: 15 residues. Germline values: CDR1 SGHTA, CDR2 FQGNSA. The CDR3 DNA follows: TGTGCCAGCAGCCAGGGACTAGCGGGGGGGCCGGGGGAATTCTTC. It specifies CASSQGLAGGPGEFF.

This chain links TRBV6-6 with TRBJ1-1, with 9 bases identical to TRBD1. The CDR3 is 14 residues long. CDR1 and CDR2 from the germline V gene are MNHNY and SVGAGI (reference sequence). V lost 8 bases and J lost 1; bases outside the gene matches: 5. The CDR3 DNA sequence: TGTGCCAGCTCAAGGGGACAGGGGAACACTGAAGCTTTCTTT. Protein product: CASSRGQGNTEAFF.

This clone was counted a single time. The gene calls are TRBV5-1 and TRBJ1-1; the D gene is possibly TRBD1 (5 bases). CDR1 and CDR2 from the germline V gene are SGHRS and YFSETQ. This CDR3 has 14 amino acids. V lost 4 bases and J 4 bases, leaving 14 bases between the germline ends. The CDR3 protein is CASSGPREGTEAFF. For the CDR3, the DNA is TGCGCCAGCAGCGGACCCAGGGAGGGCACTGAAGCTTTCTTT.

The chain joins TRBV28 to TRBJ1-2; D gene ambiguous. Germline CDR1 MDHEN, CDR2 SYDVKM. This CDR3 is 13 amino acids long. V was shortened by 3 bases and J by 2 bases, with 7 bases between the two germline ends. The CDR3 DNA follows: TGTGCCAGCAGTTTGGCAGTAAACTATGGCTACACCTTC. It encodes CASSLAVNYGYTF.

The J gene is TRBJ2-2, the V gene TRBV7-3; tentatively, D is TRBD2 (6 bases). The germline V gene has CDR1 SGHTA and CDR2 FQGTGA. The CDR3 has 14 residues. With 3 bases removed from V and 3 bases from J, the gap between germline ends came to 8 bases. The CDR3 spells CASSLGTYTGELFF. In nucleotides, the CDR3 is TGTGCCAGCAGCTTGGGGACTTACACCGGGGAGCTGTTTTTT.

This clone has a handful of counts. The chain uses TRBV19 and TRBJ2-3; TRBD1 might be the D (6 bases). The germline V and J ends were trimmed by 5 bases and 0 bases, with 18 bases remaining between them. Germline assignment: CDR1 LNHDA and CDR2 SQIVND (reference sequence). The CDR3 has 17 residues. The CDR3 sequence is CASSVSGQSSSTDTQYF. The CDR3 nucleotides read TGTGCCAGTAGTGTCTCCGGACAGTCATCTAGCACAGATACGCAGTATTTT.

This clone was detected a few times. V is TRBV7-2 and J is TRBJ1-3, with TRBD1 identical over 9 bases. The CDR3 is made up of 17 amino acids. Germline V CDR1 and CDR2: SGHTA, FQGNSA. V was clipped by 3 bases and J by 0 bases; unmatched bases: 6. The CDR3 protein is CASSLTGTGISGNTIYF. CDR3 nucleotide sequence: TGTGCCAGCAGCTTGACCGGGACAGGGATCTCTGGAAACACCATATATTTT.

This chain joins TRBV30 and TRBJ1-6, with D hard to call. The CDR3 is 15 residues long. The germline V gene encodes CDR1 GTSNPN and CDR2 SVGIG (reference sequence). Between the trimmed V and J ends, which lost 2 bases and 0 bases, there was a span of 8 bases. DNA of the CDR3: TGTGCCTGGAGTTTGGGGAGCTCCTATAATTCACCCCTCCACTTT. Amino acids: CAWSLGSSYNSPLHF.

Written as DNA, the CDR3 is TGTGCCACCAGTGATTCAGGACAGGGAAACTATGGCTACACCTTC. Protein: CATSDSGQGNYGYTF. V is TRBV24-1 and J is TRBJ1-2; 8 bases line up with TRBD1. The germline V gene encodes CDR1 KGHDR and CDR2 SFDVKD. Germline trimming cut 2 bases from V and 2 bases from J; bases unmatched to any gene: 3. The CDR3 has 15 residues.

This rearrangement joins TRBV10-2 to TRBJ2-2, with D possibly TRBD2 on 6 matching bases. Trimming cost V 4 bases and J 5 bases, with 14 bases left between them. There are 15 residues in the CDR3. CDR1 WSHSY and CDR2 SAAADI come from the germline V gene. The CDR3 loop is CASSVGRGGTGELFF. As DNA, the CDR3 is TGCGCCAGCAGTGTAGGGCGGGGCGGGACCGGGGAGCTGTTTTTT.

The chain couples TRBV4-2 to TRBJ1-2, with a possible D match to TRBD1 (6 bases). The CDR3 length is 16 residues. Per germline, CDR1 LGHNA and CDR2 YNFKEQ. V was cut by 0 bases and J by 3 bases, with 14 bases left in between. The CDR3 DNA sequence: TGTGCCAGCAGCCAAGATGGGGGGGGGCTATACTATGGCTACACCTTC. It yields the protein CASSQDGGGLYYGYTF.

J is TRBJ2-1 and V is TRBV9; TRBD2 agrees at 12 bases. The V gene end was trimmed by 3 bases and the J gene end by 8 bases; junction bases not matched to a gene: 6. The length of the CDR3 is 15 residues. Per the germline V gene, CDR1 is SGDLS and CDR2 is YYNGEE. CDR3 sequence (DNA): TGTGCCAGCAGCGGGCTAGCGGGGGGGCTTGATGAGCAGTTCTTC. Its translation is CASSGLAGGLDEQFF.

This clone was recorded only once. The chain is built from TRBV6-5 and TRBJ1-1; D is undetermined. Germline CDR1 reads MNHEY; CDR2 reads SVGAGI. V was shortened by 8 bases and J by 3 bases, with 10 bases between the two germline ends. The CDR3 extends over 12 amino acids. The CDR3 DNA reads TGTGCCAGCGTTGGGCCCTACACTGAAGCTTTCTTT. It codes for CASVGPYTEAFF.

The V gene is TRBV4-3, the J gene TRBJ1-1; D gene unclear. V was pared by 1 base and J by 4 bases, with 10 bases between. CDR3 size: 14 residues. Per the germline V gene, CDR1 is LGHNA and CDR2 is YSLEER. CDR3 DNA: TGCGCCAGCAGCCAAGTGGTAGGCGGCACTGAAGCTTTCTTT. It is translated as CASSQVVGGTEAFF.

V and J are TRBV5-4 and TRBJ1-2; 7 bases line up with TRBD1. The germline V gene has CDR1 SGHNT and CDR2 YYREEE (reference sequence). J lost 7 bases, V lost 3 bases, and 6 bases had no gene match. The CDR3 has 13 amino acids. The CDR3 reads CASSYDRDRGYTF. As DNA, the CDR3 is TGTGCCAGCAGCTACGACAGGGATCGTGGCTACACCTTC.